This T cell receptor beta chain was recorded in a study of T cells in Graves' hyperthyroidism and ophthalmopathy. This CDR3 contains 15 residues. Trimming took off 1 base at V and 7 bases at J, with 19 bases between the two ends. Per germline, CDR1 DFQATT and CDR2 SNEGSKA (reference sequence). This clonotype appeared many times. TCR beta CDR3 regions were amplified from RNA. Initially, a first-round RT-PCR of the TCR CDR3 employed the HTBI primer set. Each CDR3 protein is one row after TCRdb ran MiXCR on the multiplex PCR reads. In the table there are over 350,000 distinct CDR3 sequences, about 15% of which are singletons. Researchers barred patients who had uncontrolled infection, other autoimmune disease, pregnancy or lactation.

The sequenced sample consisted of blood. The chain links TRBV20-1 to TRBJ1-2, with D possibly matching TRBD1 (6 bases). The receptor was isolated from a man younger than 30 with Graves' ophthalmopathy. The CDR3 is CSARVAEQGFSGYTF. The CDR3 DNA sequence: TGCAGTGCTAGAGTTGCCGAACAGGGATTTAGTGGCTACACCTTC.